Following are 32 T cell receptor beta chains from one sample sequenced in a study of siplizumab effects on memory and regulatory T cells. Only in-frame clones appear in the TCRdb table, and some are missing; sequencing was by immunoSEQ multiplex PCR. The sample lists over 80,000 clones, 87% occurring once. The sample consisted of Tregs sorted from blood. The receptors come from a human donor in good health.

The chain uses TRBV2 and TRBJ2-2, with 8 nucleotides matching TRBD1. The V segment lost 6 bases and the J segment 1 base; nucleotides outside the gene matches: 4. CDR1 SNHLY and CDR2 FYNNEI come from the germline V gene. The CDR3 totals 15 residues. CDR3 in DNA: TGTGCCAGCAGGACAGACAGGGGGAACACCGGGGAGCTGTTTTTT. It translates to CASRTDRGNTGELFF.

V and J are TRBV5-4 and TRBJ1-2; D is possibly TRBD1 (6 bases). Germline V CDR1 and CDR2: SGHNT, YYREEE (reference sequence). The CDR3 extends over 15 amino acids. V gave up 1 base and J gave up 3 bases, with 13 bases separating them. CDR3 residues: CASSLWAGADYGYTF. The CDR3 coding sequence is TGTGCCAGCAGCTTGTGGGCAGGGGCTGACTATGGCTACACCTTC.

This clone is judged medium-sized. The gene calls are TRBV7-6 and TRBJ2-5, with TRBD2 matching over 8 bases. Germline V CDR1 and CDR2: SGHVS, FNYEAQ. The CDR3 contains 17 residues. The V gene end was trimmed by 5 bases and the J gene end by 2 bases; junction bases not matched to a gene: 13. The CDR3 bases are TGTGCCAGCAGCCCGATCAGACCCGGGACTAGTCAAGAGACCCAGTACTTC. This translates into CASSPIRPGTSQETQYF.

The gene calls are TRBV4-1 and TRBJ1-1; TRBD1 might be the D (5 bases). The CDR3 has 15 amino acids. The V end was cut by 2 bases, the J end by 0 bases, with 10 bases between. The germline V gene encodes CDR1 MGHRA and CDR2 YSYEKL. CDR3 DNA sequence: TGCGCCAGCAGCCAACTAGGACAAGTGAACACTGAAGCTTTCTTT. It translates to CASSQLGQVNTEAFF.

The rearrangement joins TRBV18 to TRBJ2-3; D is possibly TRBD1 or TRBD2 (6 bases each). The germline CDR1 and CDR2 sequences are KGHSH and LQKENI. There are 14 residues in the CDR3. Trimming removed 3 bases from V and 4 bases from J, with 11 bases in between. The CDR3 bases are TGTGCCAGCTCACCGGGGGGCGGTCCAGATACGCAGTATTTT. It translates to CASSPGGGPDTQYF.

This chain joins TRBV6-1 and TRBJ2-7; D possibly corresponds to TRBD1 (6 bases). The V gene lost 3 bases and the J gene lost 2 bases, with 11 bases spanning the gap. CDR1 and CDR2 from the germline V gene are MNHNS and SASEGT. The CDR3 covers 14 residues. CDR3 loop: CASSDRTAAYEQYF. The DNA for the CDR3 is TGTGCCAGCAGTGACAGGACAGCAGCCTACGAGCAGTACTTC.

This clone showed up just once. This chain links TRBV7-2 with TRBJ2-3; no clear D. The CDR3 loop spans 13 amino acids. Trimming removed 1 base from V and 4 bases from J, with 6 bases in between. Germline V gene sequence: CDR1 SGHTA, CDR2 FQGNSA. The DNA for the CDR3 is TGTGCCAGCAGCTTAGTTTTGGCAGATACGCAGTATTTT. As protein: CASSLVLADTQYF. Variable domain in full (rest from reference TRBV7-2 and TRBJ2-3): GAGVSQSPSNKVTEKGKDVELRCDPISGHTALYWYRQSLGQGLEFLIYFQGNSAPDKSGLPSDRFSAERTGGSVSTLTIQRTQQEDSAVYLCASSLVLADTQYFGPGTRLTVL.

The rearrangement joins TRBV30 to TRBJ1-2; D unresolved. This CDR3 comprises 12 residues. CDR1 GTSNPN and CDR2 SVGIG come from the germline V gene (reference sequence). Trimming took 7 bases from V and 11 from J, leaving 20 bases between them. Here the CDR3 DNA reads TGTGCCTTAATTGGCAGCCTCAGAGGTTACACCTTC. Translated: CALIGSLRGYTF. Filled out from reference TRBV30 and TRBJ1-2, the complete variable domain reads SQTIHQWPATLVQPVGSPLSLECTVEGTSNPNLYWYRQAAGRGLQLLFYSVGIGQISSEVPQNLSASRPQDRQFILSSKKLLLSDSGFYLCALIGSLRGYTFGSGTRLTVV.

The CDR3 sequence is CASSLVWQGTPYEQYF. The CDR3 DNA is TGCGCCAGCAGCTTGGTTTGGCAGGGGACCCCCTACGAGCAGTACTTC. The rearrangement joins TRBV5-1 to TRBJ2-7; a possible D gene is TRBD1 (6 bases). Trimming took 0 bases from V and 2 from J, leaving 15 bases between them. CDR3 length: 16 residues. CDR1 is SGHRS and CDR2 is YFSETQ in the germline V gene.

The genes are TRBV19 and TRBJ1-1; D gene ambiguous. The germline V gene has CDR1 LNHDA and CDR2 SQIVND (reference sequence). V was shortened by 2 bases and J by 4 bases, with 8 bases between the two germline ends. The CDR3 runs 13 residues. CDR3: CASSITISTEAFF. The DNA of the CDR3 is TGTGCCAGTAGTATAACAATCAGCACTGAAGCTTTCTTT. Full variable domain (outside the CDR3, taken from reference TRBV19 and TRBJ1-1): DGGITQSPKYLFRKEGQNVTLSCEQNLNHDAMYWYRQDPGQGLRLIYYSQIVNDFQKGDIAEGYSVSREKKESFPLTVTSAQKNPTAFYLCASSITISTEAFFGQGTRLTVV.

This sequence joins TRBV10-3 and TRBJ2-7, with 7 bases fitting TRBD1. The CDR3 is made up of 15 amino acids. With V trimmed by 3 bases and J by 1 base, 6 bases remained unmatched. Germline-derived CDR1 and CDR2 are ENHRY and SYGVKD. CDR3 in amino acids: CAISDPSRGSYEQYF. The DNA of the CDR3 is TGTGCCATCAGTGACCCATCCAGGGGGTCCTACGAGCAGTACTTC.

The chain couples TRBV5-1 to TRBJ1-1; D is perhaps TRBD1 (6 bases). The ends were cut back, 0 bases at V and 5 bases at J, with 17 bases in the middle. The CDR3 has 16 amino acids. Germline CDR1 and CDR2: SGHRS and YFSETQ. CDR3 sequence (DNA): TGCGCCAGCAGCTTGGCTATTAGGGAGAGGGGGACTGAAGCTTTCTTT. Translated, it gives CASSLAIRERGTEAFF.

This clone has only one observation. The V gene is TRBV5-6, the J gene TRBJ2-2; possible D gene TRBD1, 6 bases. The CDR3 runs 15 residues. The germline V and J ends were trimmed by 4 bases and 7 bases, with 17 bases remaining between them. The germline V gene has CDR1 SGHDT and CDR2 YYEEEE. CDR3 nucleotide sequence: TGTGCCAGCAGCACACCGGGACACGCGGTCGGGGAGCTGTTTTTT. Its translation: CASSTPGHAVGELFF.

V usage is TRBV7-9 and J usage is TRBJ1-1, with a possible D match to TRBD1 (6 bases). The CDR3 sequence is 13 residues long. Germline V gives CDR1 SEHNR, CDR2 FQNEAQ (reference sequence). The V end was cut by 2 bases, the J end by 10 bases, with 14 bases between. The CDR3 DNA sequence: TGTGCCAGCAGCTTATTCGAGACGGGGGCAGCTTTCTTT. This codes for CASSLFETGAAFF.

The CDR3 is CASSYSINRDGYTF. The CDR3 bases are TGTGCCAGCAGTTACTCGATTAACAGGGATGGCTACACCTTC. The rearrangement joins TRBV6-6 to TRBJ1-2, with D maybe TRBD1 (6 bases). Germline CDR1 and CDR2: MNHNY and SVGAGI (reference sequence). The germline V and J ends were trimmed by 0 bases and 6 bases, with 11 bases remaining between them. This CDR3 spans 14 amino acids.

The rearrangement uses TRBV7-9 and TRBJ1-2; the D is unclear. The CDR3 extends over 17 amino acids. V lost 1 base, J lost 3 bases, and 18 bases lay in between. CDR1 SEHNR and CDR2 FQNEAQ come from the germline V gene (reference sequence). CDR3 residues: CASSLGALIGRDYGYTF. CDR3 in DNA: TGTGCCAGCAGCTTAGGTGCCTTGATCGGCCGCGACTATGGCTACACCTTC. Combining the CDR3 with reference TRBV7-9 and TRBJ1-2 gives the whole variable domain DTGVSQNPRHKITKRGQNVTFRCDPISEHNRLYWYRQTLGQGPEFLTYFQNEAQLEKSRLLSDRFSAERPKGSFSTLEIQRTEQGDSAMYLCASSLGALIGRDYGYTFGSGTRLTVV.

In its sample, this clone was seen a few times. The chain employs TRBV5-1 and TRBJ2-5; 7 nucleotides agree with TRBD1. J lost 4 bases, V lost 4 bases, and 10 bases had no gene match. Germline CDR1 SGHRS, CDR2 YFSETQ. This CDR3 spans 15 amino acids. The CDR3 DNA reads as TGCGCCAGCAGCCGTGAATCGGACAGGACAGAGACCCAGTACTTC. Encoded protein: CASSRESDRTETQYF.

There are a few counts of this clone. The CDR3 is CASSPLAGGRKDTQYF. The CDR3 DNA sequence: TGTGCCAGCAGTCCTCTAGCGGGGGGGCGAAAAGATACGCAGTATTTT. The rearrangement links TRBV28 to TRBJ2-3, with TRBD2 matching over 12 bases. The CDR3 covers 16 residues. Per the germline V gene, CDR1 is MDHEN and CDR2 is SYDVKM. Trimming at V came to 5 bases and at J to 5 bases, leaving 8 bases not matched to a gene.

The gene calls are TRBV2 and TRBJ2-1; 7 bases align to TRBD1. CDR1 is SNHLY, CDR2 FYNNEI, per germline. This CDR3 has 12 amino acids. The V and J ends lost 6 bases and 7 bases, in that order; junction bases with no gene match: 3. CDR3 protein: CASSARGNEQFF. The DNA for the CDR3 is TGTGCCAGCAGCGCCAGGGGGAATGAGCAGTTCTTC.

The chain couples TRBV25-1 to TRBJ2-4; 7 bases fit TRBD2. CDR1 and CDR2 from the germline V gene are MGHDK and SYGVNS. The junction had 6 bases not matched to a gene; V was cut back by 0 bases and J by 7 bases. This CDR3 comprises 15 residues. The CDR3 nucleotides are TGTGCCAGCAGTGAATACGGGGGGAGGATTAACATTCAGTACTTC. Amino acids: CASSEYGGRINIQYF.

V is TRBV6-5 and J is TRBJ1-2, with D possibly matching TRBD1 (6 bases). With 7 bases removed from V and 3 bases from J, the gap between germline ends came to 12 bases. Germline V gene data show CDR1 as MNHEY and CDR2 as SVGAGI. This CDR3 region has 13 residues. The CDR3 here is CASTRGQDYGYTF. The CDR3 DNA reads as TGTGCCAGCACCCGGGGGCAGGACTATGGCTACACCTTC.

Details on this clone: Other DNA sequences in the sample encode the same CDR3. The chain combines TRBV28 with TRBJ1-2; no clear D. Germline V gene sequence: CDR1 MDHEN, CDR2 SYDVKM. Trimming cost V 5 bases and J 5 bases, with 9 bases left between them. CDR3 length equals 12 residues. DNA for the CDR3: TGTGCCAGCAGTCTCCAAGGGTATGGCTACACCTTC. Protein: CASSLQGYGYTF.

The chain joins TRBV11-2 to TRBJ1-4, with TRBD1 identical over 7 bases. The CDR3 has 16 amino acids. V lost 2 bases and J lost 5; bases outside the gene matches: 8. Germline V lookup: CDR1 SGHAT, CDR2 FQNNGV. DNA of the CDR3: TGTGCCAGCAGCTTAACTTTTGGGACAGTAAATGAAAAACTGTTTTTT. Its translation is CASSLTFGTVNEKLFF.

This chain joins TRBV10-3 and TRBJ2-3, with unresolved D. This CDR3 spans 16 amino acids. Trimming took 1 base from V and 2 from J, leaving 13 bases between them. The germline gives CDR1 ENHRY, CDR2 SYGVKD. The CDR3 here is CAISEYGPSLTDTQYF. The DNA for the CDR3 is TGTGCCATCAGTGAGTACGGTCCCTCCCTCACAGATACGCAGTATTTT.

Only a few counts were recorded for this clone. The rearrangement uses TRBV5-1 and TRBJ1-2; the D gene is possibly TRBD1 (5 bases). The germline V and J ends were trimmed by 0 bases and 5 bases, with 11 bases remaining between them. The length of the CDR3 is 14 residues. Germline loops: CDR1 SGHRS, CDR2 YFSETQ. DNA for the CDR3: TGCGCCAGCAGCTTGGTAGGACACGGTTATGGCTACACCTTC. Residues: CASSLVGHGYGYTF. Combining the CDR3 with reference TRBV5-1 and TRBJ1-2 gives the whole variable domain KAGVTQTPRYLIKTRGQQVTLSCSPISGHRSVSWYQQTPGQGLQFLFEYFSETQRNKGNFPGRFSGRQFSNSRSEMNVSTLELGDSALYLCASSLVGHGYGYTFGSGTRLTVV.

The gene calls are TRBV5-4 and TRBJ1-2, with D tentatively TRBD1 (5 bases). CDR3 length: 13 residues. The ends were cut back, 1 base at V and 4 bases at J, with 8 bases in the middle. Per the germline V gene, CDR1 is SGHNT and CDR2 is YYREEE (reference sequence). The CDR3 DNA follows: TGTGCCAGCAGCTTGTCGGGGACCTATGGCTACACCTTC. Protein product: CASSLSGTYGYTF.

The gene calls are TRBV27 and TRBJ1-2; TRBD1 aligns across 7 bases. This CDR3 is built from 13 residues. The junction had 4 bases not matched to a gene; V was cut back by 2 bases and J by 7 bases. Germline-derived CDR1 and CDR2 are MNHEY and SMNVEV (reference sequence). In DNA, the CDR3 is TGTGCCAGCAGTTTAACAGGGGCGTTTGGCTACACCTTC. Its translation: CASSLTGAFGYTF.

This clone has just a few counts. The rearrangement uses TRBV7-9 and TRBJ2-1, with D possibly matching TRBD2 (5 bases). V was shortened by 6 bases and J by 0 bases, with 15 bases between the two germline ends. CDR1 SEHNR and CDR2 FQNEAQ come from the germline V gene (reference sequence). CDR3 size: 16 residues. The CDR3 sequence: CASSNGGTSSYNEQFF. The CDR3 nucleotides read TGTGCCAGCAGTAACGGAGGTACGAGCTCCTACAATGAGCAGTTCTTC.

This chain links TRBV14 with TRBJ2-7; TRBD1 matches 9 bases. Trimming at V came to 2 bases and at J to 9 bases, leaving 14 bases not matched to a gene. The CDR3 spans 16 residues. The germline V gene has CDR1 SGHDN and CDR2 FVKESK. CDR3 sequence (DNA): TGTGCCAGCAGCCAATGGGGAGACAGGGGGTTTGCTGGGCAGTACTTC. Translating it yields CASSQWGDRGFAGQYF.

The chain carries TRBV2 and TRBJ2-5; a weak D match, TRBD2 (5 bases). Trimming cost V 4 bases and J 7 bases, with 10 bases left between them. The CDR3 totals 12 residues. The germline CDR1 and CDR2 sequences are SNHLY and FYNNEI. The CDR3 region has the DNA TGTGCCAGCAGTGCGGTGGCGGGGACCCAGTACTTC. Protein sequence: CASSAVAGTQYF. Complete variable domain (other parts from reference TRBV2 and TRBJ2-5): EPEVTQTPSHQVTQMGQEVILRCVPISNHLYFYWYRQILGQKVEFLVSFYNNEISEKSEIFDDQFSVERPDGSNFTLKIRSTKLEDSAMYFCASSAVAGTQYFGPGTRLLVL.

The CDR3: CASSLVGTLTYEQYF. The CDR3 DNA follows: TGTGCCAGCAGCTTAGTTGGGACTCTAACCTACGAGCAGTACTTC. The J gene is TRBJ2-7, the V gene TRBV11-2; TRBD2 might be the D (6 bases). The CDR3 loop spans 15 amino acids. Between the trimmed V and J ends, which lost 1 base and 2 bases, there was a span of 12 bases. CDR1 SGHAT and CDR2 FQNNGV come from the germline V gene.

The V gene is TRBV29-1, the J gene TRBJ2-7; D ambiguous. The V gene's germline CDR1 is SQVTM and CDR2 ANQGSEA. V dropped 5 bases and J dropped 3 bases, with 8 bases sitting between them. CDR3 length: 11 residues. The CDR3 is CSVYSNYEQYF. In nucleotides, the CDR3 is TGCAGCGTTTACAGCAACTACGAGCAGTACTTC.